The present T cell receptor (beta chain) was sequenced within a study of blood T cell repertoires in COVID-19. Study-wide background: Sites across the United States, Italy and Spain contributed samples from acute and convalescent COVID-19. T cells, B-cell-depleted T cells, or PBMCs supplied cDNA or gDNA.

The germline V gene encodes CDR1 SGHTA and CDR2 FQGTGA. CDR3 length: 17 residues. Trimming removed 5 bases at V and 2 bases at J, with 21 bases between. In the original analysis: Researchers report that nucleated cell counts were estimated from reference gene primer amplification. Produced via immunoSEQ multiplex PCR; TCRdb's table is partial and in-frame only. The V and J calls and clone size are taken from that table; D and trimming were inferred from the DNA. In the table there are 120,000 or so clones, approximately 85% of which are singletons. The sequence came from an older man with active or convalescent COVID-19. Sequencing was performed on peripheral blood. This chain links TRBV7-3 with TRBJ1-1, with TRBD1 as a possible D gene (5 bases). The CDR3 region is CASSADPAGVINTEAFF. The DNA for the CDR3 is TGTGCCAGCAGCGCTGACCCAGCGGGGGTAATAAACACTGAAGCTTTCTTT.